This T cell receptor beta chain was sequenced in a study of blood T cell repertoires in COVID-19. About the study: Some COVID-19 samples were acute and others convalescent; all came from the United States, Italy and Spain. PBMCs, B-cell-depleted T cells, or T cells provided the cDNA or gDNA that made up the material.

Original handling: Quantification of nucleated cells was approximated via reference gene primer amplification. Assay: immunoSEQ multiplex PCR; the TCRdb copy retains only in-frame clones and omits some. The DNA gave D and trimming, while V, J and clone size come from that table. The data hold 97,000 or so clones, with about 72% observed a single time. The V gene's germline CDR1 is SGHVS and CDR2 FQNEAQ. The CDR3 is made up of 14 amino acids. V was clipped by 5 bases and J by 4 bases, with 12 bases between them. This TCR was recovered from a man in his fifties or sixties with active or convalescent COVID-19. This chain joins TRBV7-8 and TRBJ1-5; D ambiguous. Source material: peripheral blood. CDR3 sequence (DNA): TGTGCCAGCAGCCTTGCGACTGATAATCAGCCCCAGCATTTT. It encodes CASSLATDNQPQHF.